This T cell receptor beta chain comes out of a study of blood T cell repertoires in COVID-19. Across the study: T cells, B-cell-depleted T cells, or PBMCs supplied cDNA or gDNA.

After removal of 7 bases from V and 5 bases from J, the junction contained 5 bases not matched to a gene. This CDR3 is built from 13 residues. Clones were sequenced by immunoSEQ multiplex PCR, and TCRdb holds only the in-frame ones, with some missing. The repertoire holds approximately 400,000 clones, with 89% as singletons. The sequence came from a middle-aged man with acute or convalescent COVID-19. This chain connects TRBV12-3 or TRBV12-4 to TRBJ1-5; 7 positions match TRBD1. The specimen sequenced was peripheral blood. The CDR3 DNA sequence: TGTGCCAGCACCAGGGGGTCGGATCAGCCCCAGCATTTT. The encoded protein is CASTRGSDQPQHF.